Below, one TCR beta chain is given with its context. The antigen is undetermined. Compared with germline, one end of the junction differs, possibly owing to a read error. The CDR3 is 14 residues long. Germline CDR1 is KGHSY and CDR2 is FQNENV. PCR involved 60 Vbeta and 13 Jbeta primers. Profiled with immunoSEQ multiplex PCR; TCRdb holds only in-frame clones, not every one. This repertoire shows approximately 76,000 clones, over 60% found once; its top ten account for roughly 15%. This sample is part of a study of cytomegalovirus exposure and HLA in healthy donors. Study-wide results and caveats: TCR association rates varied by HLA locus in a later analysis, with DRB1 highest and HLA-C lowest. The authors reported that TCR beta sequences could predict HLA-A and HLA-B alleles. These predictions were accurate for most subjects in the first cohort. No immune exposure information besides CMV serostatus was available. The study listed around 150 cytomegalovirus-associated TCR beta chains.

Source material: PBMCs. This clonotype was obtained from a woman in her thirties or forties in good health and CMV-seropositive. The chain couples TRBV16 to TRBJ2-7, with unresolved D. Here the CDR3 reads CASSTPRDSYEQYF. CDR3 in DNA: TGTGCCAGCAGCACCCCGCGAGATTCCTATGAGCAGTACTTC.